This TCR beta chain was recovered during a study of blood T cell repertoires in COVID-19. Germline V CDR1 and CDR2: MGHRA, YSYEKL. The CDR3 is 16 residues long. With 1 base removed from V and 0 bases from J, the gap between germline ends came to 10 bases. Recovered status in Cohort 3 required two negative PCRs, clearance, or symptom resolution. Original processing notes: Estimation of nucleated cell counts was performed using reference gene primer amplification. Clones were read by immunoSEQ multiplex PCR, and TCRdb kept only the in-frame ones, dropping some. That table gives V, J and clone size, and the DNA gave D and trimming. The table has approximately 170,000 clones, over 65% seen once.

The chain has TRBV4-1 and TRBJ2-4; tentatively, D is TRBD2 (5 bases). Input material: PBMCs or T cells enriched from blood (not recorded which). This clonotype originated in a woman aged 45 to 65 who had recovered from COVID-19. CDR3 DNA: TGCGCCAGCAGCCAAGGGCTAGCACGAGCCAAAAACATTCAGTACTTC. Protein sequence: CASSQGLARAKNIQYF.